Sequencing of this T cell receptor (beta chain) was carried out in a study of long-term antiretroviral therapy in people with HIV. Study overall: The earliest samples came about a decade before the 2015 immediate-ART recommendation.

Survey level was the resolution at which the v3.0 immunoSEQ assay ran. Repertoires were generated with immunoSEQ multiplex PCR, while TCRdb's copy carries only in-frame clones and drops some. This sample has roughly 31,000 clones, with roughly nine tenths found just once. CDR1 SGHAT and CDR2 FQNNGV come from the germline V gene. The length of the CDR3 is 12 residues. Trimming removed 7 bases from V and 8 bases from J, with 12 bases in between. Comment on this clone: Its specificity is not known.

Held in samples before DNA extraction were roughly 1-10 million cryopreserved PBMC. Overall study results and limits: All time points showed a repertoire dominated by clones expanded before ART. HIV repertoires covered narrower CDR3 length ranges than controls did.

The J gene is TRBJ2-1, the V gene TRBV11-2, with D maybe TRBD2 (5 bases). The TCR was taken from a man in his fifties or sixties with HIV. The sample in question was unsorted PBMCs, obtained around 5 years before starting antiretroviral therapy. The CDR3 sequence is CASTEGVYEQFF. CDR3 DNA: TGTGCCAGCACCGAGGGTGTTTATGAGCAGTTCTTC. Based on the CDR3 plus reference TRBV11-2 and TRBJ2-1, the full variable domain is EAGVAQSPRYKIIEKRQSVAFWCNPISGHATLYWYQQILGQGPKLLIQFQNNGVVDDSQLPKDRFSAERLKGVDSTLKIQPAKLEDSAVYLCASTEGVYEQFFGPGTRLTVL.